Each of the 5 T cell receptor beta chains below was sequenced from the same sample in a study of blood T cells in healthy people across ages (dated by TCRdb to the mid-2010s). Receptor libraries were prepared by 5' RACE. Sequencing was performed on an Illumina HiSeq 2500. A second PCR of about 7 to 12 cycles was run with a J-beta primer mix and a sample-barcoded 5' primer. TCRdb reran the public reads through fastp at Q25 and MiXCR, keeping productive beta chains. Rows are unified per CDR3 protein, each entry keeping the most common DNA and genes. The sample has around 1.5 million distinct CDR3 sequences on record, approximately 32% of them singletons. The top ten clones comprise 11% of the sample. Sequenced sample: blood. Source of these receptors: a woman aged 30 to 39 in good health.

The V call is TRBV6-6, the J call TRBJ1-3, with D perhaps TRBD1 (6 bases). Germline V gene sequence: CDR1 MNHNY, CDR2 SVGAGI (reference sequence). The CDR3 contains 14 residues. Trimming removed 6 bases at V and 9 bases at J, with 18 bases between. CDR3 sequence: CASSPQGFYGTIYF. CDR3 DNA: TGTGCCAGCAGCCCCCAGGGGTTTTATGGCACCATATATTTT.

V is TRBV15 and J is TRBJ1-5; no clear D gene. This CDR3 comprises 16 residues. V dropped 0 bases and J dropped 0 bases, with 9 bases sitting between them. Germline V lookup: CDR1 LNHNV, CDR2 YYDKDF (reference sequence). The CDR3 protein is CATSRDHIDSNQPQHF. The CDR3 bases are TGTGCCACCAGCAGAGATCACATCGATAGCAATCAGCCCCAGCATTTT.

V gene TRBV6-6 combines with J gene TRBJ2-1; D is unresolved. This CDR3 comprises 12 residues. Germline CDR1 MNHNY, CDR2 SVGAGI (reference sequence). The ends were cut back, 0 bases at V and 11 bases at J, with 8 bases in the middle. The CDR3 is CASSYSDGKQFF. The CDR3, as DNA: TGTGCCAGCAGTTACTCGGACGGTAAGCAGTTCTTC.

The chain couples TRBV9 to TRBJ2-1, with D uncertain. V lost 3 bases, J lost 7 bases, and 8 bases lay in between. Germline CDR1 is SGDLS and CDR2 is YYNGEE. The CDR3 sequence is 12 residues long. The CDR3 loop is CASSARLNEQFF. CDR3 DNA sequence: TGTGCCAGCAGCGCCCGCTTGAATGAGCAGTTCTTC.

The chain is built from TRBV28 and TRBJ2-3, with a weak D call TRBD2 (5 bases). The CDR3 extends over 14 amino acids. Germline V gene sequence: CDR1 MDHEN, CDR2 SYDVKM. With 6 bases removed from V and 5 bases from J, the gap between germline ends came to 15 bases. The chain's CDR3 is CASRQGLAEDTQYF. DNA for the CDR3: TGTGCCAGCAGGCAAGGGCTAGCCGAAGATACGCAGTATTTT.